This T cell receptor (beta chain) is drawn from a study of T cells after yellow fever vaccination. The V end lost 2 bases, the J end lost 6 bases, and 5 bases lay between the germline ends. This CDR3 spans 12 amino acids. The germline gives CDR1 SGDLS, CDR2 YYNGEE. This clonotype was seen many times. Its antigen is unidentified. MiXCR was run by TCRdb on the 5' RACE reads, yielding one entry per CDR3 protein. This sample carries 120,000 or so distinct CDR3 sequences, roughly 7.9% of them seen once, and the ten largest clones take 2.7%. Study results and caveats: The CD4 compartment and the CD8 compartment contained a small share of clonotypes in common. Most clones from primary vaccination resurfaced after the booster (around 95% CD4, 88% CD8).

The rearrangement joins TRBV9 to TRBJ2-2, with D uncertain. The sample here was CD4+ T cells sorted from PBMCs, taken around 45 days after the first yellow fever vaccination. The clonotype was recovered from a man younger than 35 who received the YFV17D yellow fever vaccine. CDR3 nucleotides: TGTGCCAGCAGCGTCGTTTCCGGGGAGCTGTTTTTT. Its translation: CASSVVSGELFF.